The clone carrying this T cell receptor (beta chain) was recorded many times. Its cognate antigen is unknown. With V trimmed by 4 bases and J by 2 bases, 8 bases remained unmatched. Germline lookup yields CDR1 SGDLS and CDR2 YYNGEE. CDR3 length: 16 residues. The sample belongs to a study of human T cells and chemical hapten exposure. This sample's time point: patch test 2, 6 weeks after DPC sensitization. Treatment given: therapeutic diphenylcyclopropenone sensitization with weekly scalp DPC. General study points: PT1 expanded TCR counts and patch test score correlated positively.

The library labeled individual cDNA molecules by adding unique molecular identifiers to them. TCRdb processed the RACE reads anew with MiXCR; each CDR3 protein has one entry. The data hold about 350,000 distinct CDR3 sequences, with under 6.5% observed a single time. The chain carries TRBV9 and TRBJ1-4, with 7 bases matching TRBD1. The clonotype comes from a woman aged 18-29 years with alopecia areata. Some clones in this sample may be carry-over from other donors' samples. The sample was whole blood, taken in connection with sensitization to the hapten diphenylcyclopropenone (DPC). The CDR3 nucleotides read TGTGCCAGCAGCCCCACGGAGGGGGCGACTAATGAAAAACTGTTTTTT. Encoded protein: CASSPTEGATNEKLFF.